This TCR beta chain came from a study of radiation and T cells in renal cell carcinoma. Study-wide points: In blood, top tumor clones expanded by 2 weeks, shrinking by 4.

The CDR3 contains 13 residues. Germline V gene data show CDR1 as MDHEN and CDR2 as SYDVKM. Trimming removed 8 bases from V and 1 base from J, with 11 bases in between. Here immunoSEQ multiplex PCR was the method, and the copy in TCRdb shows in-frame clones only, minus some. The sample records roughly 120,000 clones, approximately 80% being singletons. Time point: baseline pretreatment blood. Treatment defined: 15 Gy SBRT to primary tumor, nephrectomy 4 weeks later. This clone was counted a few times. The target antigen is unknown. The sample here was blood, taken from a patient whose treatment included radiotherapy and nephrectomy. The chain is built from TRBV28 and TRBJ1-1; unclear D gene. The clonotype comes from an older woman with renal cell carcinoma. The CDR3 spells CASLNTANTEAFF. DNA for the CDR3: TGTGCCAGCCTAAATACAGCGAACACTGAAGCTTTCTTT.